What follows are 28 T cell receptor beta chains derived from one specimen sequenced in a study of blood T cell repertoires in COVID-19. This table comes from immunoSEQ multiplex PCR, and its TCRdb copy is limited to in-frame clones, with some not included. The data contain fewer than 350,000 clones, around 89% of them singletons. Source material: peripheral blood. The receptors shown here come from a man aged 35 to 55 with acute or convalescent COVID-19.

The CDR3 sequence: CASSTDRGAWETQYF. CDR3 bases: TGTGCCAGCAGCACGGACAGGGGGGCGTGGGAGACCCAGTACTTC. V gene TRBV11-2 combines with J gene TRBJ2-5; 10 nucleotides match TRBD1. The CDR3 contains 15 residues. Germline V gene sequence: CDR1 SGHAT, CDR2 FQNNGV. V lost 5 bases, J lost 5 bases, and 8 bases stayed unmatched.

The V call is TRBV20-1, the J call TRBJ1-3; D not resolved. Trimming pared 2 bases from V and 6 bases from J, leaving 5 bases between. From germline, CDR1 is DFQATT and CDR2 SNEGSKA (reference sequence). The CDR3 is made up of 11 amino acids. This CDR3 is CSARLLNTIYF. The CDR3 nucleotides read TGCAGTGCTAGACTTCTAAACACCATATATTTT.

The chain joins TRBV15 to TRBJ2-3; D is uncertain. V lost 0 bases and J lost 4, with 11 bases in between. The CDR3 runs to 15 residues. Looked up from germline, CDR1 is LNHNV and CDR2 is YYDKDF (reference sequence). CDR3 residues: CATSRDGSFPDTQYF. CDR3 sequence (DNA): TGTGCCACCAGCAGAGATGGTAGCTTCCCAGATACGCAGTATTTT.

This clone was counted once. V usage is TRBV19 and J usage is TRBJ1-2, with D tentatively TRBD1 (6 bases). Between the trimmed V and J ends, which lost 6 bases and 3 bases, there was a span of 14 bases. The CDR3 contains 14 residues. Germline-derived CDR1 and CDR2 are LNHDA and SQIVND (reference sequence). The CDR3 is CASSRLGADYGYTF. CDR3 in DNA: TGTGCCAGTAGCCGTCTGGGGGCCGACTATGGCTACACCTTC. Looking up the rest from reference TRBV19 and TRBJ1-2 gives the full variable domain: DGGITQSPKYLFRKEGQNVTLSCEQNLNHDAMYWYRQDPGQGLRLIYYSQIVNDFQKGDIAEGYSVSREKKESFPLTVTSAQKNPTAFYLCASSRLGADYGYTFGSGTRLTVV.

This rearrangement joins TRBV2 to TRBJ2-7; 8 bases line up with TRBD1. In germline, CDR1 is SNHLY, CDR2 FYNNEI. The length of the CDR3 is 14 residues. Trimming cost V 6 bases and J 6 bases; bases outside gene matches: 10. The CDR3 DNA reads as TGTGCCAGCAGGGGGACAGGCTTAAGTCTCGAGCAGTACTTC. Its translation is CASRGTGLSLEQYF.

This chain joins TRBV27 and TRBJ2-2; the match to TRBD1 covers 8 bases. The V gene end was trimmed by 3 bases and the J gene end by 7 bases; junction bases not matched to a gene: 7. There are 15 residues in the CDR3. CDR1 and CDR2 from the germline V gene are MNHEY and SMNVEV (reference sequence). CDR3 sequence: CASSFQGALFGELFF. The CDR3 bases are TGTGCCAGCAGTTTTCAGGGGGCGTTATTCGGGGAGCTGTTTTTT.

The chain employs TRBV18 and TRBJ1-5, with 9 bases fitting TRBD1. The CDR3 has 15 residues. Germline values: CDR1 KGHSH, CDR2 LQKENI. With V trimmed by 5 bases and J by 2 bases, 4 bases remained unmatched. The CDR3 nucleotides read TGTGCCAGCTCAAGGGGGGACAGGGGCAATCAGCCCCAGCATTTT. Its protein is CASSRGDRGNQPQHF.

The chain is built from TRBV30 and TRBJ2-3, with no clear D. Germline CDR1 and CDR2: GTSNPN and SVGIG (reference sequence). The CDR3 is 13 amino acids. V was shortened by 3 bases and J by 1 base, with 8 bases between the two germline ends. CDR3 DNA sequence: TGTGCCTGGAGACCCGGTCGCACAGATACGCAGTATTTT. Translated: CAWRPGRTDTQYF. Together with reference TRBV30 and TRBJ2-3, the CDR3 gives the full variable domain: SQTIHQWPATLVQPVGSPLSLECTVEGTSNPNLYWYRQAAGRGLQLLFYSVGIGQISSEVPQNLSASRPQDRQFILSSKKLLLSDSGFYLCAWRPGRTDTQYFGPGTRLTVL.

The genes are TRBV12-3 or TRBV12-4 and TRBJ2-5, with a tentative D call TRBD1 (6 bases). Deletions cut 6 bases from V and 5 bases from J, with 13 bases between. This CDR3 is built from 13 residues. DNA of the CDR3: TGTGCCAGCAGGCTCACAGGGAACGAGACCCAGTACTTC. Translated: CASRLTGNETQYF.

The genes are TRBV19 and TRBJ1-4; 9 bases line up with TRBD1. The germline V gene encodes CDR1 LNHDA and CDR2 SQIVND (reference sequence). CDR3 length: 17 amino acids. The V gene end was trimmed by 5 bases and the J gene end by 0 bases; junction bases not matched to a gene: 7. CDR3: CASSLGTGTATNEKLFF. CDR3 nucleotide sequence: TGTGCCAGTAGTTTGGGGACAGGGACGGCAACTAATGAAAAACTGTTTTTT. Full variable domain (outside the CDR3, taken from reference TRBV19 and TRBJ1-4): DGGITQSPKYLFRKEGQNVTLSCEQNLNHDAMYWYRQDPGQGLRLIYYSQIVNDFQKGDIAEGYSVSREKKESFPLTVTSAQKNPTAFYLCASSLGTGTATNEKLFFGSGTQLSVL.

The J gene is TRBJ1-2, the V gene TRBV18; 9 nucleotides agree with TRBD1. Germline V gives CDR1 KGHSH, CDR2 LQKENI. CDR3 length: 13 residues. The ends lost 5 bases at V and 7 bases at J; junction bases unmatched: 5. The CDR3 DNA follows: TGTGCCAGCTCAGCCGGGACAGGGAGTGGCTACACCTTC. This sequence encodes CASSAGTGSGYTF.

J is TRBJ2-2 and V is TRBV6-5; the D gene is possibly TRBD1 (6 bases). Between the trimmed V and J ends, which lost 6 bases and 6 bases, there was a span of 14 bases. This CDR3 region has 14 residues. Per germline, CDR1 MNHEY and CDR2 SVGAGI. This chain's CDR3 is CASRFRGNAGELFF. DNA for the CDR3: TGTGCCAGCAGATTCAGGGGAAATGCCGGGGAGCTGTTTTTT.

The chain couples TRBV2 to TRBJ1-2; no reliable D call. There are 14 residues in the CDR3. With 2 bases removed from V and 4 bases from J, the gap between germline ends came to 11 bases. The germline CDR1 and CDR2 sequences are SNHLY and FYNNEI. CDR3 DNA: TGTGCCAGCAGTGAAAGGGTGGGAGGCTATGGCTACACCTTC. Translating it yields CASSERVGGYGYTF.

This clone turned up a few times. J is TRBJ2-6 and V is TRBV5-1; possible D gene TRBD2, 6 bases. Germline CDR1 SGHRS, CDR2 YFSETQ. V was clipped by 3 bases and J by 3 bases, with 10 bases between them. This CDR3 region has 15 residues. CDR3 sequence (DNA): TGCGCCAGCAGCTCTAGGAGGGGTGGGGCCAACGTCCTGACTTTC. This encodes CASSSRRGGANVLTF.

As DNA, the CDR3 is TGTGCCAGCAGCCCCCTGAGGGACGCAGGGGACACTGAAGCTTTCTTT. Translated, it gives CASSPLRDAGDTEAFF. V gene TRBV7-9 combines with J gene TRBJ1-1; tentatively, D is TRBD1 (6 bases). The CDR3 has 16 residues. The V end was cut by 5 bases, the J end by 3 bases, with 19 bases between. Germline CDR1 SEHNR, CDR2 FQNEAQ (reference sequence).

This clone was observed a few times. This chain uses TRBV20-1 with TRBJ1-3; tentatively, D is TRBD1 (6 bases). Trimming shortened V by 7 bases and J by 8 bases, and 12 bases separated the two germline ends. The CDR3 totals 11 residues. Germline CDR1 and CDR2: DFQATT and SNEGSKA (reference sequence). The CDR3 here is CSVNRADTIYF. In DNA form, the CDR3 reads TGCAGTGTGAACAGGGCGGACACCATATATTTT.

This chain links TRBV5-1 with TRBJ2-2; a weak D match, TRBD1 (5 bases). CDR1 and CDR2 (germline): SGHRS, YFSETQ. The CDR3 extends over 12 amino acids. The V and J ends lost 4 bases and 6 bases respectively, with 7 bases between them. CDR3 in amino acids: CASSPGSGELFF. CDR3 sequence (DNA): TGCGCCAGCAGCCCAGGGTCCGGGGAGCTGTTTTTT.

This clone was counted a few times. This chain uses TRBV9 with TRBJ2-1; D is unclear. Germline CDR1 SGDLS, CDR2 YYNGEE. Trimming removed 4 bases from V and 0 bases from J, with 11 bases in between. This CDR3 has 15 amino acids. The CDR3 is CASSPRPSSYNEQFF. The CDR3 region has the DNA TGTGCCAGCAGCCCCCGCCCGAGCTCCTACAATGAGCAGTTCTTC.

This clone appeared once. This chain joins TRBV19 and TRBJ1-5; 11 bases line up with TRBD1. With V trimmed by 1 base and J by 7 bases, 0 bases remained unmatched. CDR1 is LNHDA and CDR2 is SQIVND in the germline V gene (reference sequence). This CDR3 has 14 amino acids. CDR3 DNA: TGTGCCAGTAGTATAGGGACAGGGGGCCAGCCCCAGCATTTT. Translating gives CASSIGTGGQPQHF.

This clone was seen a handful of times. This chain uses TRBV19 with TRBJ2-5; maybe TRBD2 (5 bases). The CDR3 runs 13 residues. Trimming took 5 bases from V and 5 from J, leaving 12 bases between them. Per the germline V gene, CDR1 is LNHDA and CDR2 is SQIVND (reference sequence). CDR3 bases: TGTGCCAGTAGTTTTCGTGGCGGGGAGACCCAGTACTTC. This codes for CASSFRGGETQYF.

This chain uses TRBV2 with TRBJ2-6; a weak D match, TRBD2 (6 bases). Per germline, CDR1 SNHLY and CDR2 FYNNEI. CDR3 size: 17 residues. Deletions cut 10 bases from V and 0 bases from J, with 19 bases between. The CDR3 sequence is CATAGPSLRSGANVLTF. The CDR3 nucleotides are TGTGCCACCGCGGGACCGAGCTTGCGCTCTGGGGCCAACGTCCTGACTTTC.

The chain is built from TRBV5-4 and TRBJ1-6, with D possibly TRBD1 on 5 matching bases. The CDR3 extends over 16 amino acids. The V gene's germline CDR1 is SGHNT and CDR2 YYREEE (reference sequence). Trimming took 0 bases from V and 5 from J, leaving 12 bases between them. CDR3 in DNA: TGTGCCAGCAGCTTGGCCAGGGCGGCTAATAATTCACCCCTCCACTTT. The encoded protein is CASSLARAANNSPLHF.

V is TRBV24-1 and J is TRBJ2-7; a possible D gene is TRBD2 (6 bases). CDR1 is KGHDR and CDR2 is SFDVKD in the germline V gene. The V gene lost 12 bases and the J gene lost 5 bases, with 16 bases spanning the gap. CDR3 length equals 12 residues. The CDR3 loop is CAREGGTHEQYF. In DNA form, the CDR3 reads TGTGCCCGGGAAGGAGGGACCCACGAGCAGTACTTC.

The chain links TRBV29-1 to TRBJ1-2, with 7 bases matching TRBD1. Trimming removed 3 bases from V and 5 bases from J; junction bases left unmatched: 9. The CDR3 has 14 residues. Germline CDR1 reads SQVTM; CDR2 reads ANQGSEA. CDR3 in DNA: TGCAGCGTTGATCCGACAGGGTTGAGATATGGCTACACCTTC. Amino acids: CSVDPTGLRYGYTF.

V usage is TRBV7-8 and J usage is TRBJ2-6, with D perhaps TRBD2 (6 bases). This CDR3 is 16 amino acids long. Trimming pared 4 bases from V and 0 bases from J, leaving 10 bases between. CDR1 and CDR2 (germline): SGHVS, FQNEAQ. This CDR3 reads CASSSLGGSGANVLTF. In DNA form, the CDR3 reads TGTGCCAGCAGCTCCTTGGGGGGCTCTGGGGCCAACGTCCTGACTTTC. The full variable domain, in which reference TRBV7-8 and TRBJ2-6 provide the parts outside the CDR3, is GAGVSQSPRYKVAKRGQDVALRCDPISGHVSLFWYQQALGQGPEFLTYFQNEAQLDKSGLPSDRFFAERPEGSVSTLKIQRTQQEDSAVYLCASSSLGGSGANVLTFGAGSRLTVL.

The chain joins TRBV11-2 to TRBJ1-2, with a weak D call TRBD1 (5 bases). Looked up from germline, CDR1 is SGHAT and CDR2 is FQNNGV. V gave up 5 bases and J gave up 6 bases, with 13 bases separating them. This CDR3 region has 13 residues. The CDR3 sequence is CASSQRAGNGYTF. The CDR3, as DNA: TGTGCCAGCAGCCAAAGGGCAGGGAATGGCTACACCTTC.

The rearrangement links TRBV24-1 to TRBJ2-7; TRBD1 might be the D (6 bases). The germline V gene encodes CDR1 KGHDR and CDR2 SFDVKD. CDR3 length equals 18 residues. Trimming took off 2 bases at V and 1 base at J, with 20 bases between the two ends. DNA of the CDR3: TGTGCCACCAGTGATTCGTACGTGGGACAAGGGGGATCCTACGAGCAGTACTTC. This translates into CATSDSYVGQGGSYEQYF.

This sequence joins TRBV6-5 and TRBJ1-5; D unresolved. V was clipped by 0 bases and J by 5 bases, with 14 bases between them. This CDR3 has 16 amino acids. Germline lookup yields CDR1 MNHEY and CDR2 SVGAGI. The chain's CDR3 is CASSYSWGGRDQPQHF. The DNA for the CDR3 is TGTGCCAGCAGTTACTCCTGGGGAGGGAGAGATCAGCCCCAGCATTTT.